This T cell receptor beta chain derives from a study of T cell responses to AZD1222 COVID-19 vaccine. Study-level findings and limits: Spike-specific TCR breadth rose after two AZD1222 doses, and depth rose as well. Only five to seven individuals given AZD1222 were seropositive at baseline. Close to half of spike-specific TCRs reportedly recognize unmutated variant regions. Repertoires were collected only later (after the peak T cell response had occurred).

The repertoire was sequenced with immunoSEQ multiplex PCR; TCRdb's copy has only in-frame clones and lacks some. The data show about 110,000 clones, with around 90% seen just once and roughly 5% held by the top ten. Germline V gene data show CDR1 as SGHTA and CDR2 as FQGNSA. This CDR3 comprises 14 residues. V was shortened by 0 bases and J by 3 bases, with 8 bases between the two germline ends. Comment on this clone: Antigen unknown.

This chain uses TRBV7-2 with TRBJ1-1; the D gene is possibly TRBD1 (6 bases). The TCR was taken from an adult in good health. Here the sequenced sample was peripheral blood, taken on day 0 of AZD1222 vaccination. CDR3 DNA: TGTGCCAGCAGCTTAGCCCAGGGGTACACTGAAGCTTTCTTT. This encodes CASSLAQGYTEAFF.